This T cell receptor beta chain derives from a study of regulatory T cells in long-lasting Graves disease. With iRepertoire HTBI primers and Arm-PCR of CDR3 regions, TCR beta libraries were built. TCRdb re-analysed the multiplex PCR reads in MiXCR, keeping a single row per CDR3 protein. This table holds approximately 400,000 distinct CDR3 sequences, 12% found once. The time point denotes: newly diagnosed GD, antithyroid drugs for less than 3 months. Researchers made the TCR library from RNA that was extracted from PBMCs. This same sample was also part of a study on T cells in Graves' hyperthyroidism and ophthalmopathy.

The TCR was taken from a woman younger than 30 with Graves disease. This specimen was peripheral blood mononuclear cells (PBMCs), taken at new diagnosis, from a patient treated with antithyroid drugs.

For the CDR3, the DNA is TGTGCCAGCAGCTGGGGGGTAAGCACTGAAGCTTTCTTT. It is translated as CASSWGVSTEAFF. The rearrangement uses TRBV5-6 and TRBJ1-1; D may be TRBD1 (5 bases). V was clipped by 3 bases and J by 4 bases, with 10 bases between them. Germline CDR1 is SGHDT and CDR2 is YYEEEE. There are 13 residues in the CDR3.